A single sample gave rise to the 15 T cell receptor beta chains below, sequenced in a study of OX40 agonist ivuxolimab in advanced cancers. TCRdb's table, derived via immunoSEQ multiplex PCR, lists solely in-frame clones and lacks some. The table has almost 80,000 clones, around 90% seen once; the top ten hold 0.2% to 0.3%. The sample was CD4+ or CD8+ T cells sorted from blood, taken in a trial of the OX40 agonist ivuxolimab. Source of these receptors: an adult with an advanced solid tumor such as melanoma, head and neck, liver or kidney cancer.

This clone was recorded a few times. The gene calls are TRBV10-3 and TRBJ2-1; 8 positions agree with TRBD2. Germline CDR1 ENHRY, CDR2 SYGVKD. This CDR3 has 18 residues. The trim removed 7 bases at V and 0 bases at J, leaving 14 bases unmatched. The chain's CDR3 is CAINPSGPPHASYNEQFF. The DNA of the CDR3 is TGTGCCATCAATCCTAGCGGGCCCCCCCATGCCTCCTACAATGAGCAGTTCTTC.

The V gene is TRBV28, the J gene TRBJ2-7; no clear D gene. CDR3 length equals 15 residues. Trimming pared 1 base from V and 1 base from J, leaving 11 bases between. Germline V CDR1 and CDR2: MDHEN, SYDVKM. The CDR3 loop is CASSLLASLSYEQYF. CDR3 sequence (DNA): TGTGCCAGCAGTTTATTGGCGTCTTTATCCTACGAGCAGTACTTC.

The gene calls are TRBV10-2 and TRBJ1-1; TRBD1 is a possible D gene (6 bases). Trimming took off 6 bases at V and 6 bases at J, with 14 bases between the two ends. The germline V gene has CDR1 WSHSY and CDR2 SAAADI. This CDR3 is built from 13 residues. The CDR3 bases are TGCGCCAGCAGGGGGATGGACAGACCTGAAGCTTTCTTT. This codes for CASRGMDRPEAFF.

The rearrangement links TRBV5-6 to TRBJ1-2, with D tentatively TRBD1 (6 bases). This CDR3 has 13 residues. Germline loops: CDR1 SGHDT, CDR2 YYEEEE. V gave up 3 bases and J gave up 6 bases, with 12 bases separating them. In DNA form, the CDR3 reads TGTGCCAGCAGCTCATCCGGGACAAATGGCTACACCTTC. Translation: CASSSSGTNGYTF. Filled out from reference TRBV5-6 and TRBJ1-2, the complete variable domain reads DAGVTQSPTHLIKTRGQQVTLRCSPKSGHDTVSWYQQALGQGPQFIFQYYEEEERQRGNFPDRFSGHQFPNYSSELNVNALLLGDSALYLCASSSSGTNGYTFGSGTRLTVV.

CDR3 in DNA: TGTGCCAGCAGCCAATCTGCGGGGAGCTACAATGAGCAGTTCTTC. Amino acids: CASSQSAGSYNEQFF. The chain is built from TRBV16 and TRBJ2-1, with D possibly TRBD2 on 6 matching bases. The V gene's germline CDR1 is KGHSY and CDR2 FQNENV. The germline V and J ends were trimmed by 0 bases and 3 bases, with 9 bases remaining between them. CDR3 length: 15 residues.

The CDR3 DNA follows: TGTGCCAGCAGCGTAGAAACGGGAGGGCCCTACGAGCAGTACTTC. It codes for CASSVETGGPYEQYF. The chain has TRBV9 and TRBJ2-7; 8 bases map to TRBD2. The CDR3 spans 15 residues. Per the germline V gene, CDR1 is SGDLS and CDR2 is YYNGEE. V dropped 0 bases and J dropped 2; count of bases not matched to a gene: 4.

This clone was seen more than once but under ten times. The rearrangement uses TRBV11-3 and TRBJ2-5; D not resolved. The V gene lost 5 bases and the J gene lost 5 bases, with 12 bases spanning the gap. The CDR3 has 13 residues. Germline assignment: CDR1 SGHNT and CDR2 YENEEA. The DNA for the CDR3 is TGTGCCAGCAGCAAAGGCCACTGGGAGACCCAGTACTTC. This encodes CASSKGHWETQYF.

This chain uses TRBV11-2 with TRBJ1-1; 7 nucleotides line up with TRBD1. Germline CDR1 reads SGHAT; CDR2 reads FQNNGV. V lost 5 bases, J lost 4 bases, and 7 bases stayed unmatched. This CDR3 spans 14 amino acids. The CDR3: CASSDQRTGTEAFF. CDR3 DNA sequence: TGTGCCAGCAGCGATCAGCGGACAGGCACTGAAGCTTTCTTT.

This clone was seen a single time. V is TRBV7-6 and J is TRBJ2-5; TRBD2 matches at 8 bases. Germline values: CDR1 SGHVS, CDR2 FNYEAQ. The CDR3 has 13 amino acids. J was trimmed by 2 bases and V by 11 bases; bases with no gene match: 7. This CDR3 reads CASRGGAQETQYF. The CDR3 DNA follows: TGTGCCTCCCGGGGGGGGGCGCAAGAGACCCAGTACTTC.

The chain recombines TRBV4-2 with TRBJ2-7; possible D gene TRBD2, 5 bases. V gave up 1 base and J gave up 0 bases, with 10 bases separating them. The CDR3 contains 15 residues. Germline-derived CDR1 and CDR2 are LGHNA and YNFKEQ. DNA of the CDR3: TGTGCCAGCAGCCAAGTCGGGATGAGCTCCTACGAGCAGTACTTC. Protein product: CASSQVGMSSYEQYF.

V usage is TRBV14 and J usage is TRBJ2-3; tentatively, D is TRBD2 (6 bases). The CDR3 length is 14 residues. With 4 bases removed from V and 1 base from J, the gap between germline ends came to 9 bases. Germline lookup yields CDR1 SGHDN and CDR2 FVKESK. In DNA form, the CDR3 reads TGTGCCAGCAGCCTAGCGGCTGGCACAGATACGCAGTATTTT. It specifies CASSLAAGTDTQYF. Using reference TRBV14 and TRBJ2-3 for the parts outside the CDR3, the full variable domain is EAGVTQFPSHSVIEKGQTVTLRCDPISGHDNLYWYRRVMGKEIKFLLHFVKESKQDESGMPNNRFLAERTGGTYSTLKVQPAELEDSGVYFCASSLAAGTDTQYFGPGTRLTVL.

The CDR3 coding sequence is TGTGCCAGCAGTTACGGGAGGTACGAGCAGTACTTC. Its translation: CASSYGRYEQYF. The gene calls are TRBV6-6 and TRBJ2-7, with D tentatively TRBD2 (6 bases). Trimming left V 2 bases short and J 4 bases short, with 6 bases between. This CDR3 region has 12 residues. In germline, CDR1 is MNHNY, CDR2 SVGAGI (reference sequence).

V is TRBV6-1 and J is TRBJ1-5; no clear D. The V end was cut by 3 bases, the J end by 0 bases, with 9 bases between. The germline V gene has CDR1 MNHNS and CDR2 SASEGT. The CDR3 runs 15 residues. CDR3 coding DNA: TGTGCCAGCAGTGAGCAGGATCTTAGCAATCAGCCCCAGCATTTT. This codes for CASSEQDLSNQPQHF.

This sequence joins TRBV7-2 and TRBJ1-4; the D is unclear. Trimming left V 5 bases short and J 6 bases short, with 10 bases between. The CDR3 is 13 residues long. From germline, CDR1 is SGHTA and CDR2 FQGNSA. The CDR3, as DNA: TGTGCCAGCAGCCAAATCAGAGATGAAAAACTGTTTTTT. This gives the protein CASSQIRDEKLFF.

The gene calls are TRBV19 and TRBJ2-6, with no clear D. CDR1 and CDR2 (germline): LNHDA, SQIVND (reference sequence). CDR3 length equals 14 residues. V was pared by 4 bases and J by 0 bases, with 4 bases between. As DNA, the CDR3 is TGTGCCAGTAGTAGTCTCTCTGGGGCCAACGTCCTGACTTTC. Amino acid sequence: CASSSLSGANVLTF.